Listed below are T cell receptor beta chains from one sample, sequenced in a study of spatial heterogeneity in lung cancer. In TCRdb, the 5' RACE reads were re-called with MiXCR into one record per CDR3 protein. The sample yields 90,000 to 95,000 distinct CDR3 sequences, over 9.5% seen once. The sequences come from PBMCs, collected at surgery. These receptors all come from a male donor with early-stage non-small cell lung cancer. Both conserved end residues are part of each CDR3. A D gene is named only where the DNA matches it firmly. A row's size may be missing; if present it is once, few, many or a size class.

TRBV24-1	TRBJ2-3	TRBD2	.	TGTGCCACCAGTCTAGCGGGGTCCACAGATACGCAGTATTTT	CATSLAGSTDTQYF
TRBV12-3/TRBV12-4	TRBJ1-2	TRBD1	many	TGTGCCAGCAGGCCGACAGGGGATGACTATGGCTACACCTTC	CASRPTGDDYGYTF
TRBV4-1	TRBJ2-3	.	.	TGCGCCAGCAGCCAAGATTTCGGGGGTACGCAGTATTTT	CASSQDFGGTQYF
TRBV11-2	TRBJ2-1	TRBD1	.	TGTGCCAGCAGCCCCCGCGGACAGGGGAAGACCTACAATGAGCAGTTCTTC	CASSPRGQGKTYNEQFF
TRBV20-1	TRBJ1-4	.	.	TGCAGTGCTAGAGATGGGGGGACCGATGAAAAACTGTTTTTT	CSARDGGTDEKLFF
TRBV20-1	TRBJ1-6	.	few	TGCAGTGCTTCGGACGGCCATAATTCACCCCTCCACTTT	CSASDGHNSPLHF
TRBV9	TRBJ2-2	.	few	TGTGCCAGCAGTTGGAGTTTTACCACCGGGGAGCTGTTTTTT	CASSWSFTTGELFF
TRBV28	TRBJ1-4	.	few	TGTGCCAGCAGTCAACAGGGCACTAATGAAAAACTGTTTTTT	CASSQQGTNEKLFF
TRBV6-4	TRBJ2-3	TRBD2	.	TGTGCCAGCAGTGCCCTAGCGGGAGCCGATACGCAGTATTTT	CASSALAGADTQYF
TRBV4-3	TRBJ1-2	.	few	TGCGCCAGCAGCCAAGGAGGCAGTTTCTATGGCTACACCTTC	CASSQGGSFYGYTF
TRBV20-1	TRBJ2-7	.	few	TGCAGTGCTCAGAGTTGGGGGGGCAGCTCCTACGAGCAGTACTTC	CSAQSWGGSSYEQYF
TRBV6-2/TRBV6-3	TRBJ1-6	TRBD1	few	TGTGCCAGCAGCCCCCCGGGACAGGGGGCGAGAGATTCACCCCTCCACTTT	CASSPPGQGARDSPLHF
TRBV30	TRBJ2-2	.	few	TGTGCCTGGATGCCGCAGGGCACCGGGGAGCTGTTTTTT	CAWMPQGTGELFF
TRBV6-6	TRBJ1-1	TRBD1	.	TGTGCCAGCAGAACTTCTTCAGGGGGCTCACTAATGAACACTGAAGCTTTCTTT	CASRTSSGGSLMNTEAFF
TRBV5-1	TRBJ2-7	.	.	TGCGCCAGCAGCTTGGAAGACTACGAGCAGTACTTC	CASSLEDYEQYF
TRBV7-3	TRBJ2-1	TRBD2	few	TGTGCCAGCAGCCCAACCTCGAGTAGCGGGCGGGATGAGCAGTTCTTC	CASSPTSSSGRDEQFF
TRBV6-1	TRBJ1-2	.	.	TGTGCCAGCAGTGAAATTCTGGCAGGGGAGGACTATGGCTACACCTTC	CASSEILAGEDYGYTF
TRBV20-1	TRBJ2-1	TRBD1	.	TGCAGTGCTAGAGCCACAGGGGGCGGTGAGCAGTTCTTC	CSARATGGGEQFF
TRBV6-2/TRBV6-3	TRBJ2-1	TRBD2	.	TGTGCCAGCAGGCCCCTAGCGGGAGGGCTCGGTGAGCAGTTCTTC	CASRPLAGGLGEQFF
TRBV6-5	TRBJ1-2	.	.	TGTGCCAGCAGTGCCCTGGACGGGGCAGCTTATGGCTACACCTTC	CASSALDGAAYGYTF
TRBV25-1	TRBJ1-6	.	.	TGTGCCAGCACCGGGACTTATAATTCACCCCTCCACTTT	CASTGTYNSPLHF
TRBV29-1	TRBJ1-2	.	few	TGCAGCGCTGGGGGGGACGGCTATGGCTACACCTTC	CSAGGDGYGYTF
TRBV2	TRBJ1-5	.	few	TGTGCCAGCAGTGGAAGTGGGGAAGGGATCGCCGCGGCTAGCAATCAGCCCCAGCATTTT	CASSGSGEGIAAASNQPQHF
TRBV6-1	TRBJ1-5	.	.	TGTGCCAGCAGTGAATTAGGTCAGCCCCAGCATTTT	CASSELGQPQHF
TRBV7-6	TRBJ2-3	TRBD1	many	TGTGCCAGCAGCCCGCGGACAGGGTCGGAAGATACGCAGTATTTT	CASSPRTGSEDTQYF
TRBV27	TRBJ2-3	.	few	TGTGCCAGCAGCCATCACTCCACAGATACGCAGTATTTT	CASSHHSTDTQYF
TRBV29-1	TRBJ2-2	.	.	TGCAGCTCGGGTGACAACGCGAACACCGGGGAGCTGTTTTTT	CSSGDNANTGELFF
TRBV5-4	TRBJ1-6	TRBD1	.	TGTGCCAGCAGCTTGGGGACAGGGCGCTCACCCCTCCACTTT	CASSLGTGRSPLHF
TRBV12-3/TRBV12-4	TRBJ2-1	.	many	TGTGCCAGCAGTGTCCTAAGGGGGGGGGTCCCTAACGAGCAGTTCTTC	CASSVLRGGVPNEQFF
TRBV18	TRBJ1-1	.	.	TGTGCCAGCTCACTGCGGAGGGAGACTGAAGCTTTCTTT	CASSLRRETEAFF
TRBV12-3/TRBV12-4	TRBJ1-3	.	few	TGTGCCAGCAGTGCGAATAATGTGGGAAACACCATATATTTT	CASSANNVGNTIYF
TRBV28	TRBJ1-4	TRBD1	.	TGTGCCAGCAGTACCCGGGACAGCGGGTCTGAAAAACTGTTTTTT	CASSTRDSGSEKLFF
TRBV6-2/TRBV6-3	TRBJ2-1	TRBD2	.	TGTGCCAGCAGGTCCCCGGCGGGGGGGTCGAGAGATGAGCAGTTCTTC	CASRSPAGGSRDEQFF
TRBV11-2	TRBJ2-2	.	few	TGTGCCAGCAGCCCCCTGAGCAGCACCGGGGAGCTGTTTTTT	CASSPLSSTGELFF
TRBV20-1	TRBJ2-6	.	.	TGCAGTGCTTTACAGGCTCCTGGGGCCAACGTCCTGACTTTC	CSALQAPGANVLTF
TRBV3-1	TRBJ1-3	.	few	TGTGCCAGCAGCCAGCTGGGGAGCCTCCTCTCTGGAAACACCATATATTTT	CASSQLGSLLSGNTIYF
TRBV29-1	TRBJ2-7	.	.	TGCAGCGTTACGACGGGGTACGAGCAGTACTTC	CSVTTGYEQYF
TRBV2	TRBJ2-7	.	few	TGTGCCAGCAGGATGGACGGCGACTCCTACGAGCAGTACTTC	CASRMDGDSYEQYF
TRBV7-2	TRBJ1-1	TRBD1	.	TGTGCCAGCAGTTTCCCGCCAGGGGGAGGAACTGAAGCTTTCTTT	CASSFPPGGGTEAFF
TRBV20-1	TRBJ1-3	.	.	TGCAGTGCAGCCGAGAACTCTGGAAACACCATATATTTT	CSAAENSGNTIYF
TRBV9	TRBJ2-1	.	few	TGTGCCAGCAGCGAGGGGGCCATACCCTATCTATCGGGGGAGTTCTTC	CASSEGAIPYLSGEFF
TRBV20-1	TRBJ2-5	TRBD2	few	TGCAGTGCCGAGGGACTACAAGAGACCCAGTACTTC	CSAEGLQETQYF
TRBV7-6	TRBJ2-1	.	.	TGTGCCAGCAGCTTAGGAGGGCTAGCATACAAAGAGCAGTTCTTC	CASSLGGLAYKEQFF
TRBV9	TRBJ1-4	TRBD1	.	TGTGCCAGCAGCGTCGGACAGGGCGGCGAAAAACTGTTTTTT	CASSVGQGGEKLFF
TRBV7-3	TRBJ1-2	.	many	TGTGCCAGCAGCTTTACAGGGCCCCCAAGCGATGGCTACACCTTC	CASSFTGPPSDGYTF
TRBV28	TRBJ1-5	.	few	TGTGCCAGCGTGATTGGGATTAGCAATCAGCCCCAGCATTTT	CASVIGISNQPQHF
TRBV5-1	TRBJ2-3	.	.	TGCGCCAGCAGCTGGGGACTCAGTGGAGATACGCAGTATTTT	CASSWGLSGDTQYF
TRBV20-1	TRBJ1-2	TRBD1	.	TGCAGTGCTTCCGCGGGGGGACAGGACCACTATGGCTACACCTTC	CSASAGGQDHYGYTF
TRBV7-9	TRBJ1-1	.	.	TGTGCCAGCAGCTTAGTTCGGCAGGTCGGTACTGAAGCTTTCTTT	CASSLVRQVGTEAFF
TRBV12-3/TRBV12-4	TRBJ1-5	TRBD1	.	TGTGCCAGCAGCGAAGACAGGGTTCAGCCCCAGCATTTT	CASSEDRVQPQHF
TRBV29-1	TRBJ1-5	.	.	TGCAGCGTTGGAGGGGGGAGAGATCAGCCCCAGCATTTT	CSVGGGRDQPQHF
TRBV12-3/TRBV12-4	TRBJ1-5	.	.	TGTGCCAGCAGTTTTTGGCAGGGCAGTCAGCCCCAGCATTTT	CASSFWQGSQPQHF
TRBV5-5	TRBJ2-5	.	.	TGTGCCAGCAGCTTGGCTCAGCTCGGGAGAGAGACCCAGTACTTC	CASSLAQLGRETQYF
TRBV7-9	TRBJ1-2	TRBD1	.	TGTGCCAGCAGCCCACCGACAGGGAGAAACTATGGCTACACCTTC	CASSPPTGRNYGYTF
TRBV19	TRBJ1-5	.	few	TGTGCCAGTCCTCCCTGGCAGGGGAGGGTTGGCAATCAGCCCCAGCATTTT	CASPPWQGRVGNQPQHF
TRBV7-2	TRBJ1-3	.	.	TGTGCCAGCAGCTTTGGGGGCCGGAGCTCTGGAAACACCATATATTTT	CASSFGGRSSGNTIYF
TRBV28	TRBJ2-7	TRBD2	.	TGTGCCAGCAGTCCTCCAGCGGGGTCCCCCTACGAGCAGTACTTC	CASSPPAGSPYEQYF
TRBV30	TRBJ2-4	.	.	TGTGCCTGGAGTGTAGCGGAGTGGAACATTCAGTACTTC	CAWSVAEWNIQYF
TRBV28	TRBJ2-1	.	.	TGTGCCAGCAGTACCAGACGGGCATCCTACAATGAGCAGTTCTTC	CASSTRRASYNEQFF